These 27 T cell receptor beta chains share one sample of origin, sequenced in a study of early T cells in non-severe SARS-CoV-2 infection. Each CDR3 protein gets one entry after TCRdb re-called the 5' RACE reads with MiXCR. The sample includes tens of thousands of distinct CDR3 sequences, 7% to 8% of them seen just once. Sample: whole blood. The receptors shown here come from an adult who was a healthcare worker with PCR-confirmed SARS-CoV-2 infection or an uninfected control (not recorded which).

This clonotype came up many times. The gene calls are TRBV12-3 or TRBV12-4 and TRBJ1-1, with D possibly being TRBD1 (6 bases). The CDR3 runs 15 residues. Trimming removed 3 bases from V and 1 base from J, with 12 bases in between. The CDR3, as DNA: TGTGCCAGCAGTTTCCGGGGGGCTGGGAACACTGAAGCTTTCTTT. It codes for CASSFRGAGNTEAFF.

This clonotype came up many times. This chain joins TRBV27 and TRBJ2-2; 13 nucleotides align to TRBD2. Germline V lookup: CDR1 MNHEY, CDR2 SMNVEV (reference sequence). The CDR3 length is 15 residues. The ends lost 8 bases at V and 5 bases at J; junction bases unmatched: 5. The chain's CDR3 is CASRWGLAGTGELFF. The CDR3 DNA reads TGTGCCAGCCGTTGGGGACTAGCGGGAACCGGGGAGCTGTTTTTT.

This clonotype was found a few times. V and J are TRBV11-2 and TRBJ2-1, with 7 bases that match TRBD2. The ends lost 4 bases at V and 0 bases at J; junction bases unmatched: 6. The CDR3 length is 16 residues. In germline, CDR1 is SGHAT, CDR2 FQNNGV. Here the CDR3 reads CASSSPLADSYNEQFF. As DNA, the CDR3 is TGTGCCAGCAGCTCCCCTCTAGCGGACTCCTACAATGAGCAGTTCTTC.

This clonotype showed up many times. V usage is TRBV6-1 and J usage is TRBJ2-2, with D perhaps matching TRBD2 (6 bases). The CDR3 loop spans 14 amino acids. Germline-derived CDR1 and CDR2 are MNHNS and SASEGT. V lost 6 bases and J 6 bases, leaving 14 bases between the germline ends. The CDR3 loop is CASSLGGESGELFF. CDR3 bases: TGTGCCAGCAGCCTGGGCGGGGAGTCCGGGGAGCTGTTTTTT.

This clonotype came up many times. The rearrangement uses TRBV12-3 or TRBV12-4 and TRBJ2-3, with 11 bases lining up with TRBD2. The V segment lost 1 base and the J segment 6 bases; nucleotides outside the gene matches: 3. The CDR3 has 15 amino acids. CDR3 sequence: CASSLDPSGRDTQYF. The CDR3 DNA sequence: TGTGCCAGCAGTTTAGACCCTAGCGGGAGGGATACGCAGTATTTT.

The chain links TRBV24-1 to TRBJ2-1; 8 positions agree with TRBD1. V was clipped by 3 bases and J by 2 bases; unmatched bases: 5. The CDR3 has 16 residues. CDR1 KGHDR and CDR2 SFDVKD come from the germline V gene. Written as DNA, the CDR3 is TGTGCCACCAGTGATGACAGGGGCGAAACCTACAATGAGCAGTTCTTC. Its protein product is CATSDDRGETYNEQFF.

The chain uses TRBV30 and TRBJ1-1; weak D call: TRBD1 (5 bases). Trimming shortened V by 3 bases and J by 1 base, and 9 bases separated the two germline ends. The length of the CDR3 is 13 residues. In germline, CDR1 is GTSNPN, CDR2 SVGIG (reference sequence). CDR3 nucleotide sequence: TGTGCCTGGAGGTGGGGGACGAACACTGAAGCTTTCTTT. The encoded protein is CAWRWGTNTEAFF.

This clonotype was counted a few times. The chain carries TRBV6-1 and TRBJ2-3; 7 positions agree with TRBD2. The junction had 6 bases not matched to a gene; V was cut back by 8 bases and J by 1 base. The germline CDR1 and CDR2 sequences are MNHNS and SASEGT. This CDR3 is built from 14 residues. CDR3 DNA: TGTGCCAGCCCTAGCGGAGGGGGCACAGATACGCAGTATTTT. Amino acid sequence: CASPSGGGTDTQYF.

This clonotype has ten or more counts. This chain joins TRBV27 and TRBJ2-1, with D perhaps TRBD2 (5 bases). V dropped 3 bases and J dropped 9 bases, with 15 bases sitting between them. The CDR3 is 14 residues long. CDR1 is MNHEY and CDR2 is SMNVEV in the germline V gene (reference sequence). The CDR3 protein is CASSFRRWDSEQFF. CDR3 nucleotides: TGTGCCAGCAGTTTTCGGAGGTGGGATAGTGAGCAGTTCTTC.

The chain recombines TRBV20-1 with TRBJ2-2, with 14 positions matching TRBD2. This CDR3 spans 16 amino acids. J gave up 6 bases and V 0 bases, and 3 bases lay outside the gene matches. Germline V gives CDR1 DFQATT, CDR2 SNEGSKA (reference sequence). The CDR3, as DNA: TGCAGTGCTAGAGACTCGGGACTAGCGGGAGCCGGGGAGCTGTTTTTT. Amino acid sequence: CSARDSGLAGAGELFF.

The CDR3 sequence: CASSFTPSWDEQFF. In DNA, the CDR3 is TGTGCCAGCAGCTTTACACCCTCGTGGGATGAGCAGTTCTTC. This rearrangement joins TRBV7-6 to TRBJ2-1, with D unclear. Germline assignment: CDR1 SGHVS and CDR2 FNYEAQ. This CDR3 contains 14 residues. Trimming took 3 bases from V and 8 from J, leaving 14 bases between them.

This clonotype was seen only a few times. The chain couples TRBV6-5 to TRBJ1-2, with no clear D. Germline lookup yields CDR1 MNHEY and CDR2 SVGAGI. This CDR3 is built from 13 residues. V lost 4 bases to trimming and J lost 9 bases, with 15 bases between them. The CDR3 reads CASSSPRDYSYTF. DNA of the CDR3: TGTGCCAGCAGTTCCCCCCGGGATTATAGCTACACCTTC.

There are a few counts of this clonotype. The chain recombines TRBV6-5 with TRBJ1-1; TRBD1 matches at 11 bases. Trimming removed 4 bases from V and 5 bases from J; junction bases left unmatched: 6. In germline, CDR1 is MNHEY, CDR2 SVGAGI. The CDR3 length is 15 residues. The CDR3 protein is CASSWTGTGGTEAFF. The CDR3 nucleotides are TGTGCCAGCAGTTGGACCGGGACAGGGGGGACTGAAGCTTTCTTT.

This clonotype was counted many times. This chain connects TRBV4-1 to TRBJ2-5, with TRBD2 matching over 12 bases. Germline lookup yields CDR1 MGHRA and CDR2 YSYEKL. CDR3 size: 22 residues. Germline trimming cut 0 bases from V and 2 bases from J; bases unmatched to any gene: 19. Here the CDR3 reads CASSQEAINSGLAGRRQETQYF. In nucleotides, the CDR3 is TGCGCCAGCAGCCAAGAAGCAATAAACTCTGGACTAGCGGGAAGGCGTCAAGAGACCCAGTACTTC.

CDR3 sequence (DNA): TGTGCCAGCAGCCCCCTCCCGGGAATAGACGAGCAGTACTTC. Its translation is CASSPLPGIDEQYF. The chain is built from TRBV3-1 and TRBJ2-7; TRBD2 might be the D (5 bases). The CDR3 runs to 14 residues. CDR1 LGHDT and CDR2 YNNKEL come from the germline V gene (reference sequence). Trimming removed 4 bases at V and 5 bases at J, with 15 bases between.

V is TRBV15 and J is TRBJ2-7; D may be TRBD1 (5 bases). Trimming removed 0 bases at V and 3 bases at J, with 15 bases between. Germline assignment: CDR1 LNHNV and CDR2 YYDKDF (reference sequence). The CDR3 totals 16 residues. CDR3 sequence reads: CATSRDLMSGRYEQYF. CDR3 in DNA: TGTGCCACCAGCAGAGACCTCATGTCAGGGCGCTACGAGCAGTACTTC.

This clonotype was counted a few times. The chain couples TRBV7-3 to TRBJ2-1; 8 nucleotides match TRBD2. CDR3 size: 15 residues. V was pared by 1 base and J by 6 bases, with 5 bases of the junction left unmatched. Germline V gives CDR1 SGHTA, CDR2 FQGTGA. The CDR3 nucleotides read TGTGCCAGCAGCTTAATGGGGACTAGTATCAATGAGCAGTTCTTC. Residues: CASSLMGTSINEQFF.

This clonotype was seen a few times. The CDR3 loop is CASSFLLAYEQYF. CDR3 in DNA: TGTGCCAGCAGTTTCCTACTAGCTTACGAGCAGTACTTC. The chain couples TRBV28 to TRBJ2-7; perhaps TRBD2 as D (6 bases). V was trimmed by 3 bases and J by 4 bases, leaving 10 bases between them. Germline V CDR1 and CDR2: MDHEN, SYDVKM. The CDR3 has 13 residues. Full variable domain (outside the CDR3, taken from reference TRBV28 and TRBJ2-7): DVKVTQSSRYLVKRTGEKVFLECVQDMDHENMFWYRQDPGLGLRLIYFSYDVKMKEKGDIPEGYSVSREKKERFSLILESASTNQTSMYLCASSFLLAYEQYFGPGTRLTVT.

This clonotype was counted many times. This chain connects TRBV7-9 to TRBJ2-6, with 11 bases lining up with TRBD1. The CDR3 is 17 amino acids. Germline V gene lookup returns CDR1 SEHNR and CDR2 FQNEAQ (reference sequence). J gave up 2 bases and V 6 bases, and 6 bases lay outside the gene matches. The CDR3 spells CASRPGQGAPGANVLTF. CDR3 DNA sequence: TGTGCCAGCAGGCCCGGACAGGGGGCTCCTGGGGCCAACGTCCTGACTTTC. Complete variable domain (other parts from reference TRBV7-9 and TRBJ2-6): DTGVSQNPRHKITKRGQNVTFRCDPISEHNRLYWYRQTLGQGPEFLTYFQNEAQLEKSRLLSDRFSAERPKGSFSTLEIQRTEQGDSAMYLCASRPGQGAPGANVLTFGAGSRLTVL.

This clonotype was observed a few times. V is TRBV5-1 and J is TRBJ1-4; weak D call: TRBD1 (5 bases). From germline, CDR1 is SGHRS and CDR2 YFSETQ. The CDR3 is 17 residues long. Trimming took 0 bases from V and 0 from J, leaving 12 bases between them. CDR3 nucleotide sequence: TGCGCCAGCAGCTTGGGACAGCCGATCTCAACTAATGAAAAACTGTTTTTT. This gives the protein CASSLGQPISTNEKLFF.

This clonotype was recorded at least ten times. The chain employs TRBV20-1 and TRBJ1-2; a weak D match, TRBD1 (5 bases). The germline V gene encodes CDR1 DFQATT and CDR2 SNEGSKA (reference sequence). V shed 5 bases and J shed 7 bases, with 14 bases lying between them. The CDR3 spans 12 residues. CDR3 protein: CSARPGPGGYTF. CDR3 bases: TGCAGTGCTCGCCCGGGGCCGGGTGGCTACACCTTC.

This clonotype appeared a few times. The chain recombines TRBV28 with TRBJ1-1; D perhaps matches TRBD1 (5 bases). The CDR3 sequence is 13 residues long. Germline V lookup: CDR1 MDHEN, CDR2 SYDVKM. V was clipped by 5 bases and J by 7 bases, with 14 bases between them. The CDR3 loop reads CASSGTAPFEAFF. In DNA, the CDR3 is TGTGCCAGCAGTGGGACGGCACCCTTTGAAGCTTTCTTT.

The table lists this clonotype with a few counts. The J gene is TRBJ2-1, the V gene TRBV20-1; 11 positions match TRBD2. The germline gives CDR1 DFQATT, CDR2 SNEGSKA (reference sequence). This CDR3 contains 16 residues. After removal of 0 bases from V and 4 bases from J, the junction contained 5 bases not matched to a gene. Written as DNA, the CDR3 is TGCAGTGCTAGAGATCCTAGCGGGAGGAGATACAATGAGCAGTTCTTC. It specifies CSARDPSGRRYNEQFF.

This clonotype has more than one count but fewer than ten. The V and J genes are TRBV6-1 and TRBJ2-7, with D tentatively TRBD1 (5 bases). CDR1 MNHNS and CDR2 SASEGT come from the germline V gene. The CDR3 is made up of 14 amino acids. V was clipped by 1 base and J by 3 bases, with 10 bases between them. The DNA of the CDR3 is TGTGCCAGCAGTGAAGTAGGGGCCTACTACGAGCAGTACTTC. Translation gives CASSEVGAYYEQYF.

This clonotype was recorded a few times. This chain uses TRBV28 with TRBJ2-1; no reliable D call. The V gene lost 2 bases and the J gene lost 14 bases, with 13 bases spanning the gap. Germline V lookup: CDR1 MDHEN, CDR2 SYDVKM. This CDR3 is built from 12 residues. CDR3 in amino acids: CASSLKRLKEFF. Here the CDR3 DNA reads TGTGCCAGCAGTTTAAAAAGACTGAAGGAGTTCTTC.

This clonotype came up a few times. This chain links TRBV28 with TRBJ2-7; 10 positions match TRBD2. The CDR3 is made up of 14 amino acids. Trimming took 6 bases from V and 7 from J; bases not matched to a gene: 9. The germline CDR1 and CDR2 sequences are MDHEN and SYDVKM. The CDR3 spells CASRRAGGPSEQYF. CDR3 nucleotide sequence: TGTGCCAGCAGGCGAGCGGGAGGGCCCTCAGAGCAGTACTTC.

This clonotype was seen a few times. The chain has TRBV11-2 and TRBJ1-6; D remains unclear. V was clipped by 4 bases and J by 10 bases, with 8 bases between them. This CDR3 has 12 amino acids. The germline V gene has CDR1 SGHAT and CDR2 FQNNGV. In nucleotides, the CDR3 is TGTGCCAGCAGCTATCATGGATCACCCCTCCACTTT. Translating it yields CASSYHGSPLHF.